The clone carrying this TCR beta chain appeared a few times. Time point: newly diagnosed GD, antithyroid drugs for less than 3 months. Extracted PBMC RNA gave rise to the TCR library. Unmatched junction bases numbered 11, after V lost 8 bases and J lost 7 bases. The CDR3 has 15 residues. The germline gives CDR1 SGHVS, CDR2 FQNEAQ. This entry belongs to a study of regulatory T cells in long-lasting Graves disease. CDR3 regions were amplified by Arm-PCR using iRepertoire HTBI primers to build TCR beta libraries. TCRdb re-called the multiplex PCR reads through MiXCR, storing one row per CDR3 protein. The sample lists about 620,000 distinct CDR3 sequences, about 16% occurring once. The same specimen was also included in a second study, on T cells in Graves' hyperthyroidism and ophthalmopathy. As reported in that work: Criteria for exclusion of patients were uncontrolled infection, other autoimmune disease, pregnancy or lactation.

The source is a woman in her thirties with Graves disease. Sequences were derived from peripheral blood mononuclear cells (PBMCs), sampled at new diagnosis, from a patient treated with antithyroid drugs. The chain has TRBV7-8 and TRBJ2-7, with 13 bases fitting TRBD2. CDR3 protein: CASSSGTSGIGEQYF. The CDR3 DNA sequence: TGTGCCAGCTCCTCCGGGACTAGCGGGATAGGTGAGCAGTACTTC.